The sequence of this T cell receptor beta chain was determined in a study of CD8 T cells in ankylosing spondylitis. Study-level points and caveats: A CD8+ phenotype characterized the disease-linked clones, which were relatively rare in peripheral blood. Certain motif variants had earlier been reported in reactive arthritis synovial fluid and blood.

V gave up 7 bases and J gave up 1 base; unmatched junction bases: 4. The V gene's germline CDR1 is MNHEY and CDR2 SVGAGI. The CDR3 contains 15 residues. MiXCR, applied by TCRdb to the 5' RACE reads, yields one record per CDR3 protein. This table holds under 130,000 distinct CDR3 sequences, more than 20% found once. This clonotype was seen only a few times. The antigen remains undetermined. The clonotype was recovered from a male donor with ankylosing spondylitis. V usage is TRBV6-5 and J usage is TRBJ2-2; TRBD2 agrees at 9 bases. Sequencing used synovial fluid, either unsorted or a sorted T cell fraction (not recorded which). The CDR3 nucleotides read TGTGCCAGCACTTCTAGCGGGAAGAACACCGGGGAGCTGTTTTTT. It yields the protein CASTSSGKNTGELFF.